This T cell receptor beta chain is from a study of blood T cell repertoires in COVID-19. A few counts support this clone. Germline V gene sequence: CDR1 MDHEN, CDR2 SYDVKM. CDR3 length equals 18 residues. The V end was cut by 7 bases, the J end by 0 bases, with 22 bases between. Some clones are missing from TCRdb's copy, which holds only in-frame ones; the method was immunoSEQ multiplex PCR. The table includes 300,000 to 400,000 clones, about 89% detected once. The gene calls are TRBV28 and TRBJ1-3, with D perhaps matching TRBD1 (6 bases). This clonotype was obtained from a man aged 60 to 69 who had recovered from COVID-19. The sample taken for sequencing was PBMCs or T cells enriched from blood (not recorded which). CDR3 sequence: CASTQPPDRLRSGNTIYF. CDR3 DNA: TGTGCCAGCACCCAGCCGCCTGACAGGCTGCGCTCTGGAAACACCATATATTTT.